The 20 T cell receptor beta chains listed next were all sequenced from one sample in a study of spatial heterogeneity in lung cancer. The time point was: blood at routine non-recurrence follow-up after resection. From tumor, nontumor lung or frozen PBMC, whole RNA was taken unsorted for sequencing. Each CDR3 protein gets one entry after TCRdb re-called the 5' RACE reads with MiXCR. The sample includes about 47,000 distinct CDR3 sequences, 6% to 8.5% of them seen just once. Specimen: PBMCs, collected at follow-up. These receptors originate from a female donor with early-stage non-small cell lung cancer.

This clonotype was seen many times. This chain uses TRBV20-1 with TRBJ1-2; 7 positions match TRBD1. CDR3 size: 13 residues. After removal of 2 bases from V and 4 bases from J, the junction contained 4 bases not matched to a gene. Germline CDR1 is DFQATT and CDR2 is SNEGSKA (reference sequence). Here the CDR3 reads CSARLGQSYGYTF. CDR3 nucleotide sequence: TGCAGTGCTAGACTGGGACAGTCCTATGGCTACACCTTC.

The chain joins TRBV23-1 to TRBJ2-7, with 9 bases aligning to TRBD1. TRBV23-1 counts as an open reading frame of uncertain function. The V segment lost 0 bases and the J segment 5 bases; nucleotides outside the gene matches: 14. The CDR3 runs to 18 residues. In nucleotides, the CDR3 is TGCGCCAGCAGTCAATCCCCGCGACTAAAACAGGGGGCCCACGAGCAGTACTTC. Translating gives CASSQSPRLKQGAHEQYF.

This clonotype showed up many times. The chain employs TRBV18 and TRBJ1-1; 8 bases line up with TRBD1. This CDR3 has 14 residues. Germline V CDR1 and CDR2: KGHSH, LQKENI. V lost 4 bases to trimming and J lost 3 bases; unmatched junction nucleotides: 4. CDR3 sequence: CASSQTGADTEAFF. CDR3 coding DNA: TGTGCCAGCTCACAGACAGGGGCTGACACTGAAGCTTTCTTT.

This clonotype was counted ten times or more. The V gene is TRBV7-2, the J gene TRBJ2-5; 13 bases are shared with TRBD2. With V trimmed by 7 bases and J by 4 bases, 9 bases remained unmatched. There are 16 residues in the CDR3. Per the germline V gene, CDR1 is SGHTA and CDR2 is FQGNSA. The CDR3 spells CASTGLAGVMGETQYF. CDR3 nucleotides: TGTGCCAGCACAGGACTAGCGGGGGTAATGGGAGAGACCCAGTACTTC.

This clonotype came up many times. The J gene is TRBJ1-6, the V gene TRBV5-4, with D possibly matching TRBD1 (5 bases). The CDR3 has 15 amino acids. Germline-derived CDR1 and CDR2 are SGHNT and YYREEE (reference sequence). Trimming shortened V by 0 bases and J by 10 bases, and 14 bases separated the two germline ends. CDR3: CASSLGMGGQSPLHF. The CDR3, as DNA: TGTGCCAGCAGCTTGGGAATGGGGGGTCAATCACCCCTCCACTTT.

The sample holds a few counts of this clonotype. The V and J genes are TRBV4-1 and TRBJ1-4; D not certain. With 6 bases removed from V and 3 bases from J, the gap between germline ends came to 5 bases. The CDR3 is 12 residues long. CDR1 and CDR2 from the germline V gene are MGHRA and YSYEKL. The DNA for the CDR3 is TGCGCCAGCAGGAATCCTAATGAAAAACTGTTTTTT. It codes for CASRNPNEKLFF.

This clonotype appeared many times. V usage is TRBV14 and J usage is TRBJ2-1; 7 nucleotides line up with TRBD2. This CDR3 region has 15 residues. Trimming at V came to 2 bases and at J to 4 bases, leaving 5 bases not matched to a gene. Germline V gene data show CDR1 as SGHDN and CDR2 as FVKESK. This CDR3 is CASSQQGGGYNEQFF. DNA for the CDR3: TGTGCCAGCAGCCAACAGGGCGGGGGTTACAATGAGCAGTTCTTC.

This sequence joins TRBV7-2 and TRBJ1-1, with a tentative D call TRBD1 (6 bases). CDR3 length equals 14 residues. Germline loops: CDR1 SGHTA, CDR2 FQGNSA. Trimming cost V 5 bases and J 4 bases, with 14 bases left between them. The CDR3 here is CASSPTMGATEAFF. CDR3 coding DNA: TGTGCCAGCAGCCCTACGATGGGGGCCACTGAAGCTTTCTTT.

This clonotype showed up many times. This chain uses TRBV4-3 with TRBJ2-1; 9 positions agree with TRBD1. V lost 0 bases and J lost 4; bases outside the gene matches: 4. The CDR3 is 16 residues long. CDR1 and CDR2 from the germline V gene are LGHNA and YSLEER. The CDR3 DNA sequence: TGCGCCAGCAGCCAAGATCTCGACAGGGGGTACAATGAGCAGTTCTTC. It yields the protein CASSQDLDRGYNEQFF.

There are a few counts of this clonotype. The chain joins TRBV7-6 to TRBJ1-5; tentatively, D is TRBD1 (6 bases). Trimming removed 5 bases from V and 4 bases from J, with 9 bases in between. CDR3 length: 13 amino acids. Germline V gene data show CDR1 as SGHVS and CDR2 as FNYEAQ. The CDR3 spells CASSDGQNQPQHF. CDR3 nucleotide sequence: TGTGCCAGCAGCGATGGACAGAATCAGCCCCAGCATTTT.

A few counts support this clonotype. J is TRBJ2-7 and V is TRBV7-2; 7 bases align to TRBD1. V lost 1 base, J lost 2 bases, and 5 bases stayed unmatched. In germline, CDR1 is SGHTA, CDR2 FQGNSA. CDR3 length: 15 amino acids. This chain's CDR3 is CASSLETGATYEQYF. The CDR3 DNA follows: TGTGCCAGCAGCTTAGAAACAGGGGCCACCTACGAGCAGTACTTC.

This clonotype has a count of ten or more. J is TRBJ2-3 and V is TRBV20-1, with D perhaps matching TRBD1 (6 bases). CDR1 is DFQATT, CDR2 SNEGSKA, per germline (reference sequence). V lost 5 bases to trimming and J lost 6 bases, with 18 bases between them. This CDR3 spans 14 amino acids. The CDR3 DNA reads as TGCAGTGCTGGACAGCCTAGGTTAGAGGATACGCAGTATTTT. It is translated as CSAGQPRLEDTQYF.

The chain is built from TRBV7-2 and TRBJ2-5; possibly TRBD2 for D (6 bases). V was pared by 5 bases and J by 2 bases, with 15 bases between. This CDR3 has 15 amino acids. Per germline, CDR1 SGHTA and CDR2 FQGNSA. The CDR3 reads CASSISGVLQETQYF. The CDR3 DNA is TGTGCCAGCAGCATTTCGGGGGTGCTACAAGAGACCCAGTACTTC.

This clonotype was seen only a few times. V usage is TRBV18 and J usage is TRBJ1-5; 8 positions agree with TRBD1. This CDR3 has 14 residues. The V gene end was trimmed by 6 bases and the J gene end by 5 bases; junction bases not matched to a gene: 6. The germline V gene has CDR1 KGHSH and CDR2 LQKENI. Here the CDR3 DNA reads TGTGCCAGCTCCACGGGACAGGCCTATCAGCCCCAGCATTTT. Translated: CASSTGQAYQPQHF. The complete variable domain, with remaining parts taken from reference TRBV18 and TRBJ1-5, reads NAGVMQNPRHLVRRRGQEARLRCSPMKGHSHVYWYRQLPEEGLKFMVYLQKENIIDESGMPKERFSAEFPKEGPSILRIQQVVRGDSAAYFCASSTGQAYQPQHFGDGTRLSIL.

This clonotype has ten or more counts. This sequence joins TRBV4-1 and TRBJ2-5; D is possibly TRBD2 (5 bases). Between the trimmed V and J ends, which lost 4 bases and 2 bases, there was a span of 14 bases. Germline lookup yields CDR1 MGHRA and CDR2 YSYEKL. The length of the CDR3 is 15 residues. The CDR3 region has the DNA TGCGCCAGCAGCCGGACCCCCAGCGGTCAAGAGACCCAGTACTTC. This gives the protein CASSRTPSGQETQYF.

This clonotype was observed a handful of times. This rearrangement joins TRBV20-1 to TRBJ2-7; a weak D match, TRBD1 (5 bases). This CDR3 is built from 16 residues. Germline loops: CDR1 DFQATT, CDR2 SNEGSKA (reference sequence). V lost 0 bases and J lost 2, with 17 bases in between. The CDR3: CSARDPQAFTTYEQYF. The CDR3 DNA follows: TGCAGTGCTAGAGACCCACAGGCCTTTACCACCTACGAGCAGTACTTC.

This clonotype came up many times. V and J are TRBV15 and TRBJ2-3, with D possibly TRBD2 on 6 matching bases. The length of the CDR3 is 15 residues. The germline V and J ends were trimmed by 1 base and 0 bases, with 8 bases remaining between them. CDR1 LNHNV and CDR2 YYDKDF come from the germline V gene (reference sequence). The CDR3 region is CATSRVAASTDTQYF. The CDR3 nucleotides read TGTGCCACCAGCAGAGTAGCGGCTAGCACAGATACGCAGTATTTT.

In this sample, this clonotype turned up many times. The chain recombines TRBV7-3 with TRBJ2-5; a possible D gene is TRBD2 (5 bases). Germline V lookup: CDR1 SGHTA, CDR2 FQGTGA. V lost 0 bases and J 2 bases, leaving 10 bases between the germline ends. This CDR3 spans 15 amino acids. The CDR3 DNA follows: TGTGCCAGCAGCTTAACGGCAGGACTTCAAGAGACCCAGTACTTC. It yields the protein CASSLTAGLQETQYF.

This clonotype was seen a few times. The chain uses TRBV10-3 and TRBJ1-6, with D possibly matching TRBD1 (5 bases). CDR1 and CDR2 (germline): ENHRY, SYGVKD. The CDR3 contains 13 residues. Trimming pared 4 bases from V and 9 bases from J, leaving 10 bases between. The chain's CDR3 is CAISGGGTSPLHF. CDR3 DNA sequence: TGTGCCATCAGTGGCGGGGGTACTTCACCCCTCCACTTT.

Many counts were recorded for this clonotype. The chain is built from TRBV5-1 and TRBJ2-5; 11 bases line up with TRBD2. The CDR3 loop spans 15 amino acids. The V and J ends lost 3 bases and 1 base, in that order; junction bases with no gene match: 2. CDR1 and CDR2 from the germline V gene are SGHRS and YFSETQ. Here the CDR3 DNA reads TGCGCCAGCAGCTCCGGGACTAGCGGCCAAGAGACCCAGTACTTC. Its translation is CASSSGTSGQETQYF.